This T cell receptor (beta chain) was captured by sequencing in a study of CD8 T cells in Susac syndrome. This CDR3 region has 16 residues. V shed 1 base, J shed 5 bases, and the junction held 8 bases outside the gene matches. Germline CDR1 is SGHNT and CDR2 is YYREEE (reference sequence). This clonotype has just one count. The RNA input was about 0.5 to 1 ug, and it was reverse transcribed with random hexamers. TCRdb itself ran the immunoSEQ multiplex PCR reads through MiXCR, one entry per CDR3 protein. Among about 200,000 distinct CDR3 sequences listed, 80% to 95% were seen once. This clonotype was obtained from a human donor with multiple sclerosis. The chain joins TRBV5-4 to TRBJ2-5; TRBD2 aligns across 10 bases. The sequenced sample was CD8+ T cells from PBMCs. CDR3 residues: CASSLRREREGETQYF. Here the CDR3 DNA reads TGTGCCAGCAGCTTGCGGAGAGAGCGGGAGGGGGAGACCCAGTACTTC. The full variable domain, completed using reference TRBV5-4 and TRBJ2-5, is ETGVTQSPTHLIKTRGQQVTLRCSSQSGHNTVSWYQQALGQGPQFIFQYYREEENGRGNFPPRFSGLQFPNYSSELNVNALELDDSALYLCASSLRREREGETQYFGPGTRLLVL.